Below, 2 T cell receptor beta chains from the same sample are listed, as sequenced in a study of T cell responses to AZD1222 COVID-19 vaccine. Only in-frame clones appear in the TCRdb table, and some are missing; sequencing was by immunoSEQ multiplex PCR. The data show under 100,000 clones, about 87% seen once. The sample consisted of peripheral blood, taken on day 0 of AZD1222 vaccination. These receptors all stem from an adult in good health.

V gene TRBV5-1 combines with J gene TRBJ2-5, with 8 bases aligning to TRBD1. This CDR3 has 14 residues. Trimming at V came to 4 bases and at J to 1 base, leaving 3 bases not matched to a gene. Germline V gene lookup returns CDR1 SGHRS and CDR2 YFSETQ. CDR3 in DNA: TGCGCCAGCAGCGTGCAGGGGGCCCAAGAGACCCAGTACTTC. This encodes CASSVQGAQETQYF. Full variable domain (outside the CDR3, taken from reference TRBV5-1 and TRBJ2-5): KAGVTQTPRYLIKTRGQQVTLSCSPISGHRSVSWYQQTPGQGLQFLFEYFSETQRNKGNFPGRFSGRQFSNSRSEMNVSTLELGDSALYLCASSVQGAQETQYFGPGTRLLVL.

V is TRBV2 and J is TRBJ2-1; 11 bases are shared with TRBD2. V was clipped by 8 bases and J by 5 bases; unmatched bases: 5. Germline V CDR1 and CDR2: SNHLY, FYNNEI. The CDR3 runs 14 residues. The CDR3 bases are TGTGCCAGCCGGACTAGCGGGTCCCACAATGAGCAGTTCTTC. Its protein is CASRTSGSHNEQFF.